This T cell receptor beta chain appears in the sequencing data of a study of blood T cell repertoires in COVID-19. As for the study in general: The cDNA or gDNA used as material had been derived from T cells, B-cell-depleted T cells, or PBMCs.

Using immunoSEQ multiplex PCR, the repertoire was profiled, and TCRdb retains in-frame clones only, with some absent. The sample includes about 83,000 clones, around 86% of them seen just once. The sequence was collected from a man in his fifties with active COVID-19. The sequencing input was peripheral blood.

The CDR3 nucleotides are TGTGCCAGCAGTGAGTCCCGACAGGGAGGAAACACCATATATTTT. Residues: CASSESRQGGNTIYF. The rearrangement uses TRBV28 and TRBJ1-3, with 7 bases fitting TRBD1. Unmatched junction bases numbered 8, after V lost 5 bases and J lost 4 bases. This CDR3 comprises 15 residues. CDR1 and CDR2 from the germline V gene are MDHEN and SYDVKM.